This T cell receptor beta chain was documented in a study of blood T cell repertoires in COVID-19 (dated by TCRdb to 2018 to 2021). Some background on the complete study: Collaborator samples came from the United States, Italy and Spain and covered acute and convalescent phases of COVID-19. The prospective study material was composed of cDNA or gDNA derived from T cells, B-cell-depleted T cells, or PBMCs. Subjects who had been exposed to COVID-19, were actively infected with it, or had recovered from it provided the deeply sampled blood TCRbeta repertoires that made up the dataset. The repertoires were released in a freely available public database meant as a resource for research on the immune response to SARS-CoV-2. Samples came from the ongoing ImmuneRACE study (first 160 participants) plus 1,254 subjects from 6 global collaborators. Nearly every sample came with metadata listing a de-identified subject ID, COVID-19 status, age in years and sex. Where HLA class I and class II types were available, the types were taken from metadata supplied by the sample provider, not from assay-based typing.

The CDR3 numbers 15 residues from cysteine through phenylalanine. The kept DNA is CDR3 alone, 45 bases in frame from the first base. V is pruned by 3 bases and J by 7 bases, leaving 7 bases of the junction without a gene match. Per the germline V gene, MDHEN is the CDR1 and SYDVKM is the CDR2. In Seattle, one collaborating source enrolled patients while the infection was active and tracked those patients longitudinally over the course of disease. The collaborating institutions used their own protocols to collect whole blood in K2EDTA tubes. For TCRbeta analysis, collaborator samples were shipped as frozen whole blood, as isolated PBMCs, or as DNA extracted from either sample type. Findings and caveats that apply to the study as a whole: The amount of clinical and demographic metadata varied by source and participant and was provided uncurated.

To note about this clone: Which antigen it targets is not known. The sample holds no much larger clone one base away, and base qualities are not on file.

The immunoSEQ Assay, a bias-controlled multiplex PCR, was used to amplify TCRbeta CDR3 regions from genomic DNA. From the authors' description of their analysis: Within the assay, amplification of reference gene primers was used to estimate how many nucleated cells each sample contained. To quantify the absolute abundance of each unique TCRbeta CDR3 rearrangement, sequence reads were collapsed and filtered. For each sample, productive Simpson clonality was calculated by taking the square root of Simpson's diversity index across productive rearrangements. The table was pulled from immuneACCESS by TCRdb, which kept in-frame rearrangements only. Such tables lose some clones; where checked, under half of the loss comes from unresolved V genes, and the rest has no known cause. V and J calls and clone size are copied from that table; D and trimming were computed from the DNA. In this sample the table shows roughly 200,000 clones, more than 80% of which occur a single time. The top ten constitute about 1.3% of the sample.

This clonotype was obtained from a woman in her twenties or thirties with COVID-19, enrolled during active disease. Sequenced material: peripheral blood. The receptor chain draws on TRBV28 and TRBJ1-2; 11 of the junction bases match TRBD1. At the DNA level, the sequence is TGTGCCAGCAGTTTCGATGGACAGGGGGCTTTTGGCTACACCTTC. Translated, this is CASSFDGQGAFGYTF.